The next 9 T cell receptor beta chains were all read from a single sample in a study of blood T cell repertoires in COVID-19. Some clones are missing from TCRdb's copy, which holds only in-frame ones; the method was immunoSEQ multiplex PCR. The profile shows over 250,000 clones, under 90% of them singletons. The sequencing sample was made of PBMCs or T cells enriched from blood (not recorded which). These receptors all stem from a woman in her fifties or sixties who had recovered from COVID-19.

This rearrangement joins TRBV2 to TRBJ2-1, with D maybe TRBD1 (6 bases). The germline V gene has CDR1 SNHLY and CDR2 FYNNEI. This CDR3 is 12 amino acids long. V lost 11 bases and J 14 bases, leaving 22 bases between the germline ends. The CDR3 nucleotides are TGTGCCGGGGCGGACAGCCCCTACGCGGAGTTCTTC. Protein sequence: CAGADSPYAEFF.

The chain combines TRBV18 with TRBJ1-2; possible D gene TRBD1, 6 bases. This CDR3 has 16 residues. The germline V and J ends were trimmed by 0 bases and 1 base, with 12 bases remaining between them. The germline gives CDR1 KGHSH, CDR2 LQKENI. The DNA for the CDR3 is TGTGCCAGCTCACCACCGTCCGGACAGCTTAACTATGGCTACACCTTC. Residues: CASSPPSGQLNYGYTF.

This clone was picked up one time. The gene calls are TRBV19 and TRBJ2-1; the D gene is possibly TRBD1 (5 bases). V shed 7 bases and J shed 7 bases, with 14 bases lying between them. The CDR3 is 13 residues long. Germline V gene sequence: CDR1 LNHDA, CDR2 SQIVND (reference sequence). CDR3 DNA sequence: TGTGCCAGTACCCCAGGGCATCCGAATGAGCAGTTCTTC. It yields the protein CASTPGHPNEQFF. Looking up the rest from reference TRBV19 and TRBJ2-1 gives the full variable domain: DGGITQSPKYLFRKEGQNVTLSCEQNLNHDAMYWYRQDPGQGLRLIYYSQIVNDFQKGDIAEGYSVSREKKESFPLTVTSAQKNPTAFYLCASTPGHPNEQFFGPGTRLTVL.

The J gene is TRBJ2-7, the V gene TRBV13; 10 bases align to TRBD1. The CDR3 contains 13 residues. The ends lost 6 bases at V and 1 base at J; junction bases unmatched: 0. Per germline, CDR1 PRHDT and CDR2 FYEKMQ (reference sequence). CDR3 in amino acids: CASRGQGSYEQYF. For the CDR3, the DNA is TGTGCCAGCAGGGGACAGGGGTCCTACGAGCAGTACTTC.

The J gene is TRBJ2-5, the V gene TRBV6-5; the match to TRBD2 covers 10 bases. Germline assignment: CDR1 MNHEY and CDR2 SVGAGI. The length of the CDR3 is 15 residues. V was pared by 2 bases and J by 1 base, with 1 base of the junction left unmatched. CDR3 protein: CASSYPSGGQETQYF. Written as DNA, the CDR3 is TGTGCCAGCAGTTACCCTAGCGGGGGCCAAGAGACCCAGTACTTC.

V and J are TRBV10-3 and TRBJ1-1, with TRBD1 identical over 7 bases. The germline V gene encodes CDR1 ENHRY and CDR2 SYGVKD. V lost 8 bases and J lost 3; bases outside the gene matches: 9. The CDR3 loop spans 14 amino acids. The CDR3 bases are TGTGCCATCTCTCTAGAGGGGGCGGACACTGAAGCTTTCTTT. It is translated as CAISLEGADTEAFF.

The rearrangement joins TRBV4-2 to TRBJ2-3; the D is unclear. The CDR3 has 12 amino acids. V was pared by 4 bases and J by 4 bases, with 6 bases between. Germline CDR1 LGHNA, CDR2 YNFKEQ. The CDR3 sequence: CASSRLPDTQYF. The DNA for the CDR3 is TGTGCCAGCAGCCGACTCCCAGATACGCAGTATTTT.

The genes are TRBV7-9 and TRBJ1-1; D uncertain. The germline gives CDR1 SEHNR, CDR2 FQNEAQ (reference sequence). With 5 bases removed from V and 5 bases from J, the gap between germline ends came to 18 bases. The CDR3 has 15 residues. This chain's CDR3 is CASSARVSGRTEAFF. Written as DNA, the CDR3 is TGTGCCAGCAGCGCCCGAGTATCCGGGAGGACTGAAGCTTTCTTT.

This chain connects TRBV28 to TRBJ1-1; tentative D call: TRBD1 (5 bases). V was shortened by 7 bases and J by 0 bases, with 12 bases between the two germline ends. This CDR3 spans 14 amino acids. The germline V gene has CDR1 MDHEN and CDR2 SYDVKM. The DNA for the CDR3 is TGTGCCAGCATACTCGGGGGGTTGAACACTGAAGCTTTCTTT. Protein: CASILGGLNTEAFF.